This TCR beta chain emerged from a study of monozygotic twins with inflammatory bowel disease. CDR1 and CDR2 (germline): MNHEY, SVGAGI. The CDR3 has 15 amino acids. The blood volume drawn from each donor was about 2.5 ml. TCRdb re-called the 5' RACE reads; every CDR3 protein appears as one record, without DNA. Here the sample table reports about 210,000 distinct CDR3 sequences. The receptor's source is a human donor with ulcerative colitis or Crohn's disease, or a healthy co-twin of an affected twin (not recorded which). Material for sequencing was blood. The chain carries TRBV6-5 and TRBJ1-1; without DNA, the TCRdb call of TRBD1 cannot be checked. CDR3 residues: CASSYLRQGGTEAFF.